This record covers a single T cell receptor (beta chain). This sample was taken from a study of blood T cell repertoires in COVID-19. Study information: COVID-19 samples collected from the United States, Italy and Spain covered acute and convalescent phases.

Clones were sequenced by immunoSEQ multiplex PCR, and TCRdb holds only the in-frame ones, with some missing. The table shows more than 15,000 clones, with 85% to 90% occurring only once. The length of the CDR3 is 15 residues. Trimming at V came to 5 bases and at J to 6 bases, leaving 7 bases not matched to a gene. The V gene's germline CDR1 is SGHTA and CDR2 FQGTGA. The source material was peripheral blood. This receptor was obtained from a woman older than 75 with COVID-19, enrolled during active disease. V and J are TRBV7-3 and TRBJ2-3; 11 nucleotides match TRBD2. The CDR3 region is CASSPGLAGYDTQYF. The DNA of the CDR3 is TGTGCCAGCAGCCCTGGACTAGCGGGTTACGATACGCAGTATTTT.